These 17 T cell receptor beta chains share one sample of origin, sequenced in a study of beta chain features in type 1 diabetes. The authors reverse transcribed all of the isolated RNA, so sequencing captured expressed TCRB transcripts. Measured with immunoSEQ multiplex PCR; TCRdb has only the in-frame clones, and not every one. The sample has more than 550,000 clones; more than 13% are singletons. The antigens these receptors bind are not known. Notes on the study in general: Type 1 diabetes patients showed a moderate but significant shortening of TCRB CDR3s in all four CD4+ subsets.

Sequenced sample: naive CD4+ T cells from blood. The source of these receptors is a man between 18 and 29 years old with type 1 diabetes.

The chain is built from TRBV27 and TRBJ1-5; D is unresolved. Germline CDR1 and CDR2: MNHEY and SMNVEV (reference sequence). This CDR3 is 14 amino acids long. V lost 1 base to trimming and J lost 5 bases, with 9 bases between them. CDR3 in amino acids: CASSLYAQDQPQHF. The CDR3 region has the DNA TGTGCCAGCAGTTTATACGCCCAGGATCAGCCCCAGCATTTT.

This clone was seen just once. The chain recombines TRBV7-3 with TRBJ2-2, with 7 bases lining up with TRBD1. CDR1 and CDR2 (germline): SGHTA, FQGTGA. The J segment lost 5 bases and the V segment lost 5 bases, leaving 14 bases of the junction unmatched. This CDR3 contains 17 residues. The CDR3 nucleotides read TGTGCCAGCAGCCCCCCCTCCGGGGACAGACGTACCGGGGAGCTGTTTTTT. Protein product: CASSPPSGDRRTGELFF.

This clone was seen only a few times. This chain uses TRBV28 with TRBJ1-5; no reliable D call. V lost 6 bases and J 6 bases, leaving 12 bases between the germline ends. Germline V gene sequence: CDR1 MDHEN, CDR2 SYDVKM. The CDR3 is 13 amino acids. CDR3 loop: CASRWASAQPQHF. The CDR3 DNA follows: TGTGCCAGCAGATGGGCTTCGGCTCAGCCCCAGCATTTT. The full variable domain, with the rest looked up from reference TRBV28 and TRBJ1-5, is DVKVTQSSRYLVKRTGEKVFLECVQDMDHENMFWYRQDPGLGLRLIYFSYDVKMKEKGDIPEGYSVSREKKERFSLILESASTNQTSMYLCASRWASAQPQHFGDGTRLSIL.

This clone was seen only once. The V and J genes are TRBV7-9 and TRBJ2-1, with a weak D call TRBD2 (6 bases). Trimming cost V 5 bases and J 12 bases, with 26 bases left between them. Germline CDR1 reads SEHNR; CDR2 reads FQNEAQ (reference sequence). The CDR3 has 16 residues. DNA for the CDR3: TGTGCCAGCAGCCCCAGCGGGCCGGGCCCCTCTCCGGGGCAGTTCTTC. Protein sequence: CASSPSGPGPSPGQFF.

This clone was observed a few times. V is TRBV29-1 and J is TRBJ1-5; D is perhaps TRBD1 (5 bases). V gave up 6 bases and J gave up 5 bases, with 14 bases separating them. There are 13 residues in the CDR3. Germline lookup yields CDR1 SQVTM and CDR2 ANQGSEA. The CDR3 coding sequence is TGCAGCGTGAGGGACTACCCAGATCAGCCCCAGCATTTT. Translated: CSVRDYPDQPQHF.

The rearrangement uses TRBV7-9 and TRBJ1-1, with a possible D match to TRBD1 (5 bases). CDR1 and CDR2 (germline): SEHNR, FQNEAQ (reference sequence). This CDR3 is built from 15 residues. Trimming stripped 8 bases from V and 1 base from J, with 17 bases between. CDR3 in amino acids: CASRSAGDPNTEAFF. The CDR3 DNA reads TGTGCCAGCCGATCGGCTGGGGACCCGAACACTGAAGCTTTCTTT.

The chain has TRBV2 and TRBJ1-5, with D perhaps matching TRBD1 (6 bases). This CDR3 contains 14 residues. Germline CDR1 is SNHLY and CDR2 is FYNNEI. V lost 4 bases, J lost 5 bases, and 12 bases lay in between. CDR3 amino acids: CASSGRGRDQPQHF. CDR3 DNA sequence: TGTGCCAGCAGTGGCAGGGGAAGAGATCAGCCCCAGCATTTT.

The rearrangement links TRBV29-1 to TRBJ2-5; 9 positions match TRBD2. From germline, CDR1 is SQVTM and CDR2 ANQGSEA. The V gene end was trimmed by 5 bases and the J gene end by 5 bases; junction bases not matched to a gene: 3. The CDR3 contains 12 residues. CDR3 bases: TGCAGCGTTCTTAGCGGGAGCGAGACCCAGTACTTC. Translating it yields CSVLSGSETQYF.

This clone was observed a handful of times. The chain carries TRBV5-1 and TRBJ2-7, with TRBD1 matching over 8 bases. Germline CDR1 is SGHRS and CDR2 is YFSETQ. With 1 base clipped from V and 2 bases from J, the junction kept 2 bases outside the gene matches. The CDR3 covers 14 residues. CDR3 DNA sequence: TGCGCCAGCAGCTTGAGGACAGGGCCCTACGAGCAGTACTTC. This gives the protein CASSLRTGPYEQYF. The full variable domain, rest sourced from reference TRBV5-1 and TRBJ2-7, is KAGVTQTPRYLIKTRGQQVTLSCSPISGHRSVSWYQQTPGQGLQFLFEYFSETQRNKGNFPGRFSGRQFSNSRSEMNVSTLELGDSALYLCASSLRTGPYEQYFGPGTRLTVT.

The sample holds a few counts of this clone. This rearrangement joins TRBV7-9 to TRBJ2-5; D remains unclear. CDR3 size: 13 residues. Trimming removed 1 base at V and 5 bases at J, with 8 bases between. The germline V gene has CDR1 SEHNR and CDR2 FQNEAQ (reference sequence). The DNA for the CDR3 is TGTGCCAGCAGCTTAGACGGCCGGGAGACCCAGTACTTC. Protein product: CASSLDGRETQYF.

J is TRBJ2-5 and V is TRBV10-3; 8 nucleotides match TRBD1. The germline gives CDR1 ENHRY, CDR2 SYGVKD. CDR3 length: 15 amino acids. J lost 5 bases, V lost 6 bases, and 11 bases had no gene match. CDR3 DNA: TGTGCCATCAGATTTGGTGCAGGGGGCAGGGAGACCCAGTACTTC. Protein: CAIRFGAGGRETQYF.

The CDR3 DNA sequence: TGTGCCAGCAGTTTTAAATCGACCGATTTTTCCTACACCTTC. Translating gives CASSFKSTDFSYTF. This sequence joins TRBV27 and TRBJ1-2; D remains ambiguous. The CDR3 totals 14 residues. Deletions cut 3 bases from V and 10 bases from J, with 18 bases between. The germline CDR1 and CDR2 sequences are MNHEY and SMNVEV (reference sequence).

A few counts support this clone. This chain uses TRBV5-1 with TRBJ2-7; 10 bases align to TRBD2. V shed 7 bases and J 2 bases; nucleotides not matched to a gene: 6. CDR1 and CDR2 (germline): SGHRS, YFSETQ. This CDR3 has 14 amino acids. DNA for the CDR3: TGCGCCAGCCGGCTTGGACTAGCGGCCTACGAGCAGTACTTC. Its translation: CASRLGLAAYEQYF.

This clone showed up just a few times. J is TRBJ2-5 and V is TRBV7-9; perhaps TRBD1 as D (6 bases). V lost 0 bases and J 1 base, leaving 15 bases between the germline ends. Germline CDR1 reads SEHNR; CDR2 reads FQNEAQ (reference sequence). The CDR3 spans 17 residues. For the CDR3, the DNA is TGTGCCAGCAGCTTAGCCCAGGGGTCCCAGCTCCAAGAGACCCAGTACTTC. Translated: CASSLAQGSQLQETQYF.

This clone occurred a few times. The rearrangement links TRBV6-6 to TRBJ1-6; D is ambiguous. The V gene's germline CDR1 is MNHNY and CDR2 SVGAGI (reference sequence). The CDR3 has 14 residues. Trimming cost V 8 bases and J 3 bases, with 11 bases left between them. The CDR3 DNA reads as TGTGCCAGCCTCCTTGGCGTCTATAATTCACCCCTCCACTTT. Translating it yields CASLLGVYNSPLHF.

This clone has only a few counts. The chain employs TRBV21-1 and TRBJ2-3; the DNA was not compared with TRBD2, the D call given in the table. TRBV21-1 is an annotated pseudogene. The CDR3 loop spans 18 amino acids. This CDR3 reads CASSLGGLAGDTTDTQYF. In nucleotides, the CDR3 is TGTGCCAGCAGCCTAGGGGGACTAGCGGGAGACACGACAGATACGCAGTATTTT.

This clone was detected only a few times. This sequence joins TRBV23-1 and TRBJ1-5; perhaps TRBD1 as D (5 bases). TRBV23-1 belongs to the ORF category, with a function that is uncertain. CDR3 length: 16 amino acids. V lost 0 bases and J 3 bases, leaving 12 bases between the germline ends. The CDR3 DNA reads as TGCGCCAGCAGTCAATCGCGGGGCGCGGACAATCAGCCCCAGCATTTT. As protein: CASSQSRGADNQPQHF.